Listed below are T cell receptor beta chains from one sample, sequenced in a study of sequential checkpoint blockade in melanoma. Sequenced by immunoSEQ multiplex PCR; TCRdb stores in-frame clones only, minus some. The sample consists of tens of thousands of clones, approximately 81% of them appearing once. Specimen: CD8+ T cells sorted from blood (inferred from file names), collected from a patient given nivolumab and ipilimumab in sequence. Receptors were obtained from a human donor with melanoma. CDR3s include the opening cysteine and the closing phenylalanine or tryptophan. A D gene is named only where the DNA matches it firmly. Expanded clones are given a class, and other clones once, few, many or no size at all.

v_gene: TRBV9; abundance: -; d_gene: -; j_gene: TRBJ1-1; CDR3nt: TGTGCCAGCAGCGTCTTCGGGGGAACTGAAGCTTTCTTT; CDR3aa: CASSVFGGTEAFF
v_gene: TRBV13; abundance: -; d_gene: TRBD1; j_gene: TRBJ1-4; CDR3nt: TGTGCCAGCAGCCTTCTCGGACAGGAGGGACTGTTTTTT; CDR3aa: CASSLLGQEGLFF
v_gene: TRBV7-9; abundance: -; d_gene: -; j_gene: TRBJ2-7; CDR3nt: TGTGCCAGCAGCTTAATGTCAGGGAACAGTTACGAGCAGTACTTC; CDR3aa: CASSLMSGNSYEQYF
v_gene: TRBV10-3; abundance: few; d_gene: -; j_gene: TRBJ1-4; CDR3nt: TGTGCCATCAGTCGGGGGGCCCGCGGAGAAAAACTGTTTTTT; CDR3aa: CAISRGARGEKLFF
v_gene: TRBV15; abundance: once; d_gene: TRBD2; j_gene: TRBJ2-7; CDR3nt: TGTGCCACCAGCAGAGCTACTAGCGGCTACGAGCAGTACTTC; CDR3aa: CATSRATSGYEQYF
v_gene: TRBV2; abundance: -; d_gene: -; j_gene: TRBJ2-7; CDR3nt: TGTGCCAGCAACCTAGCGAACTCCTACGAGCAGTACTTC; CDR3aa: CASNLANSYEQYF
v_gene: TRBV6-5; abundance: -; d_gene: -; j_gene: TRBJ2-7; CDR3nt: TGTGCCAGCAGTTACGGCAGGATATCATCCTACGAGCAGTACTTC; CDR3aa: CASSYGRISSYEQYF
v_gene: TRBV4-1; abundance: -; d_gene: -; j_gene: TRBJ1-1; CDR3nt: TGCGCCAGCAGCCATTTTGTGGAGGACACTGAAGCTTTCTTT; CDR3aa: CASSHFVEDTEAFF
v_gene: TRBV27; abundance: -; d_gene: -; j_gene: TRBJ2-7; CDR3nt: TGTGCCAGCAGTTTATGGGCCGAATACGGCTACGAGCAGTACTTC; CDR3aa: CASSLWAEYGYEQYF
v_gene: TRBV10-3; abundance: -; d_gene: -; j_gene: TRBJ1-5; CDR3nt: TGTGCCATCAGTGAGTCCAGGGCAATTCAGTCCCAGCATTTT; CDR3aa: CAISESRAIQSQHF
v_gene: TRBV13; abundance: -; d_gene: TRBD2; j_gene: TRBJ2-1; CDR3nt: TGTGCCAGCAGCCCTTCTAGCGGGAGGTTGGGCAATGAGCAGTTCTTC; CDR3aa: CASSPSSGRLGNEQFF
v_gene: TRBV27; abundance: -; d_gene: -; j_gene: TRBJ2-1; CDR3nt: TGTGCCAGCAGTATGCGGGGAAGCTCCTACAATGAGCAGTTCTTC; CDR3aa: CASSMRGSSYNEQFF
v_gene: TRBV30; abundance: -; d_gene: -; j_gene: TRBJ1-1; CDR3nt: TGTGCCTGGAGTGTACTGTCTGGGCAGGGGAGGGTGAACACTGAAGCTTTCTTT; CDR3aa: CAWSVLSGQGRVNTEAFF
v_gene: TRBV10-3; abundance: -; d_gene: -; j_gene: TRBJ1-2; CDR3nt: TGTGCCATCAGTGAGCGGGGGGCAGTTGATGGCTACACCTTC; CDR3aa: CAISERGAVDGYTF
v_gene: TRBV28; abundance: -; d_gene: TRBD1; j_gene: TRBJ2-7; CDR3nt: TGTGCCAGCAGTTGGGGACAGCCCTACGAGCAGTACTTC; CDR3aa: CASSWGQPYEQYF
v_gene: TRBV5-4; abundance: -; d_gene: TRBD1; j_gene: TRBJ2-5; CDR3nt: TGTGCCAGCATCGGACAGGGACAAGAGACCCAGTACTTC; CDR3aa: CASIGQGQETQYF
v_gene: TRBV10-1; abundance: -; d_gene: TRBD2; j_gene: TRBJ2-1; CDR3nt: TGCGCCAGCAGTGTCGGACTAGCGGGAGGTTACTCCTACAATGAGCAGTTCTTC; CDR3aa: CASSVGLAGGYSYNEQFF
v_gene: TRBV9; abundance: -; d_gene: TRBD1; j_gene: TRBJ1-2; CDR3nt: TGTGCCAGCAGCGTGGACAGGGGAATGTTTGGCTACACCTTC; CDR3aa: CASSVDRGMFGYTF
v_gene: TRBV27; abundance: -; d_gene: -; j_gene: TRBJ1-5; CDR3nt: TGTGCCAGCGATGAGAGGCCGTTTCGGAGCAATCAGCCCCAGCATTTT; CDR3aa: CASDERPFRSNQPQHF
v_gene: TRBV27; abundance: -; d_gene: TRBD2; j_gene: TRBJ2-1; CDR3nt: TGTGCCAGCAGTCCGGAGCGGGGGGTCTACAATGAGCAGTTCTTC; CDR3aa: CASSPERGVYNEQFF
v_gene: TRBV7-9; abundance: -; d_gene: -; j_gene: TRBJ2-7; CDR3nt: TGTGCCAGCAGCTTAACCTCAGGGCGGTCCTACGAGCAGTACTTC; CDR3aa: CASSLTSGRSYEQYF
v_gene: TRBV5-1; abundance: -; d_gene: -; j_gene: TRBJ2-7; CDR3nt: TGCGCCAGCAGCTTGGGTCAGGGAAGCTTTTACGAGCAGTACTTC; CDR3aa: CASSLGQGSFYEQYF
v_gene: TRBV14; abundance: few; d_gene: -; j_gene: TRBJ1-1; CDR3nt: TGTGCCAGCAGCCAAGGATTTAACGTCCAGGTTGAAGCTTTCTTT; CDR3aa: CASSQGFNVQVEAFF
v_gene: TRBV5-6; abundance: -; d_gene: TRBD1; j_gene: TRBJ2-1; CDR3nt: TGTGCCAGCAGCTCATCGACAGGGGGCTGGTGGAATGAGCAGTTCTTC; CDR3aa: CASSSSTGGWWNEQFF
v_gene: TRBV30; abundance: few; d_gene: TRBD1; j_gene: TRBJ1-1; CDR3nt: TGTGCCTGGTTCAGAGGGGGCTTCAACACTGAAGCTTTCTTT; CDR3aa: CAWFRGGFNTEAFF
v_gene: TRBV5-6; abundance: -; d_gene: -; j_gene: TRBJ2-7; CDR3nt: TGTGCCAGCAGCTTGGTACAGGACCTCGGGGAGCAGTACTTC; CDR3aa: CASSLVQDLGEQYF
v_gene: TRBV27; abundance: -; d_gene: TRBD2; j_gene: TRBJ2-3; CDR3nt: TGTGCCAGCAGTCCCGGGACTAGCGGACGAGATACGCAGTATTTT; CDR3aa: CASSPGTSGRDTQYF
v_gene: TRBV4-1; abundance: -; d_gene: -; j_gene: TRBJ1-5; CDR3nt: TGCGCCAGCAGCTTCCAACCCGACAGTTTTAGCAATCAGCCCCAGCATTTT; CDR3aa: CASSFQPDSFSNQPQHF